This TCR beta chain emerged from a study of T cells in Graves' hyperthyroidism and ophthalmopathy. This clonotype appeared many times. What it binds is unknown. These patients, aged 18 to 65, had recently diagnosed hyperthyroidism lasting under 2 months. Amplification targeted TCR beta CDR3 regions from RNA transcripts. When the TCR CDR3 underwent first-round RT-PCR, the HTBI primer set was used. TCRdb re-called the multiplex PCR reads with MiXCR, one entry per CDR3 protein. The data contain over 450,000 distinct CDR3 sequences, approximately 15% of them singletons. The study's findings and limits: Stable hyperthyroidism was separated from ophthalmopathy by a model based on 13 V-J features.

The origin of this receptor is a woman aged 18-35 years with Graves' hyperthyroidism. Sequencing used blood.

CDR3 protein: CASSSHQRGSSYEQYF. CDR3 nucleotides: TGTGCCAGCAGCTCCCACCAGCGGGGGAGCTCCTACGAGCAGTACTTC. The chain uses TRBV7-2 and TRBJ2-7; 8 bases are shared with TRBD2. CDR1 and CDR2 from the germline V gene are SGHTA and FQGNSA. The trim removed 4 bases at V and 0 bases at J, leaving 8 bases unmatched. This CDR3 is built from 16 residues. Supplemented by reference TRBV7-2 and TRBJ2-7, the full variable domain reads GAGVSQSPSNKVTEKGKDVELRCDPISGHTALYWYRQSLGQGLEFLIYFQGNSAPDKSGLPSDRFSAERTGGSVSTLTIQRTQQEDSAVYLCASSSHQRGSSYEQYFGPGTRLTVT.